These T cell receptor beta chains were read from a single sample in a study of cytomegalovirus exposure and HLA in healthy donors. Libraries were prepared by immunoSEQ multiplex PCR; TCRdb keeps only in-frame clonotypes and omits some of them. Here the sample spans approximately 220,000 clones, approximately 82% being singletons. The specimen was PBMCs. The receptors here all came from a man aged 18 to 30 in good health and CMV-seronegative. CDR3s include the opening cysteine and the closing phenylalanine or tryptophan. A D gene is named only where the DNA matches it firmly. Expanded clones are given a class, and other clones once, few, many or no size at all.

J gene: TRBJ2-7; V gene: TRBV5-1; clone size: -; D gene: -; CDR3 protein: CASSRVDGVYEQYF; CDR3 DNA: TGCGCCAGCAGCCGGGTCGATGGTGTTTACGAGCAGTACTTC
J gene: TRBJ2-7; V gene: TRBV6-1; clone size: once; D gene: -; CDR3 protein: CASSRQISYEQYF; CDR3 DNA: TGTGCCAGCAGCAGACAGATCTCCTACGAGCAGTACTTC
J gene: TRBJ1-4; V gene: TRBV7-9; clone size: once; D gene: TRBD1; CDR3 protein: CASSLTGALGEKLFF; CDR3 DNA: TGTGCCAGCAGCTTGACAGGGGCCTTAGGCGAAAAACTGTTTTTT
J gene: TRBJ1-3; V gene: TRBV18; clone size: -; D gene: TRBD1; CDR3 protein: CASSPPATGGFAGNTIYF; CDR3 DNA: TGTGCCAGCTCACCACCGGCCACAGGGGGATTTGCTGGAAACACCATATATTTT
J gene: TRBJ2-1; V gene: TRBV5-1; clone size: -; D gene: -; CDR3 protein: CASSLLENGNNEQFF; CDR3 DNA: TGCGCCAGCAGCTTGCTAGAAAACGGGAATAATGAGCAGTTCTTC
J gene: TRBJ1-4; V gene: TRBV6-6; clone size: -; D gene: TRBD1; CDR3 protein: CASSFHRDRGEKLFF; CDR3 DNA: TGTGCCAGCAGTTTCCATCGGGACAGGGGTGAAAAACTGTTTTTT
J gene: TRBJ2-3; V gene: TRBV12-5; clone size: -; D gene: -; CDR3 protein: CASGLSTDTQYF; CDR3 DNA: TGTGCTAGTGGTCTGTCTACAGATACGCAGTATTTT
J gene: TRBJ2-2; V gene: TRBV5-1; clone size: -; D gene: -; CDR3 protein: CASSFPTGGELFF; CDR3 DNA: TGCGCCAGCAGCTTCCCGACAGGCGGGGAGCTGTTTTTT
J gene: TRBJ2-6; V gene: TRBV5-1; clone size: -; D gene: -; CDR3 protein: CASNWGGSGSGANVLTF; CDR3 DNA: TGCGCCAGCAACTGGGGGGGCAGCGGCTCTGGGGCCAACGTCCTGACTTTC
J gene: TRBJ2-1; V gene: TRBV2; clone size: -; D gene: TRBD1; CDR3 protein: CASSGGDRGLYNEQFF; CDR3 DNA: TGTGCCAGCAGTGGGGGGGACAGGGGCCTATACAATGAGCAGTTCTTC
J gene: TRBJ1-1; V gene: TRBV7-9; clone size: -; D gene: -; CDR3 protein: CASSGGKRTTEAFF; CDR3 DNA: TGTGCCAGCAGCGGAGGGAAACGGACGACTGAAGCTTTCTTT
J gene: TRBJ1-1; V gene: TRBV6-5; clone size: -; D gene: -; CDR3 protein: CASSEQGYTEAFF; CDR3 DNA: TGTGCCAGCAGTGAACAGGGATACACTGAAGCTTTCTTT
J gene: TRBJ2-6; V gene: TRBV29-1; clone size: -; D gene: TRBD1; CDR3 protein: CSVWTGGSGANVLTF; CDR3 DNA: TGCAGCGTCTGGACAGGGGGCTCTGGGGCCAACGTCCTGACTTTC
J gene: TRBJ2-5; V gene: TRBV13; clone size: -; D gene: -; CDR3 protein: CASSANRARTQYF; CDR3 DNA: TGTGCCAGCAGCGCGAACAGGGCTCGGACCCAGTACTTC
J gene: TRBJ1-1; V gene: TRBV5-1; clone size: -; D gene: -; CDR3 protein: CASSLASRGMNTEAFF; CDR3 DNA: TGCGCCAGCAGCTTGGCCTCTCGGGGGATGAACACTGAAGCTTTCTTT
J gene: TRBJ2-2; V gene: TRBV7-3; clone size: -; D gene: -; CDR3 protein: CASSLNGNTGELFF; CDR3 DNA: TGTGCCAGCAGCTTAAACGGGAACACCGGGGAGCTGTTTTTT
J gene: TRBJ2-1; V gene: TRBV27; clone size: -; D gene: TRBD2; CDR3 protein: CASSLASGVYNEQFF; CDR3 DNA: TGTGCCAGCAGTTTAGCTAGCGGAGTCTACAATGAGCAGTTCTTC
J gene: TRBJ2-7; V gene: TRBV7-9; clone size: -; D gene: -; CDR3 protein: CASRSGEQRSYEQYF; CDR3 DNA: TGTGCCAGCAGGTCAGGGGAGCAACGGTCTTACGAGCAGTACTTC
J gene: TRBJ2-1; V gene: TRBV19; clone size: -; D gene: TRBD2; CDR3 protein: CASSMDPPSGTYNEQFF; CDR3 DNA: TGTGCCAGTAGTATGGACCCACCTAGCGGGACTTACAATGAGCAGTTCTTC
J gene: TRBJ1-1; V gene: TRBV10-3; clone size: -; D gene: -; CDR3 protein: CAIKTTEMNTEAFF; CDR3 DNA: TGTGCCATCAAGACGACAGAGATGAACACTGAAGCTTTCTTT
J gene: TRBJ1-1; V gene: TRBV9; clone size: -; D gene: -; CDR3 protein: CASSHAQGAATEAFF; CDR3 DNA: TGTGCCAGCAGCCATGCCCAGGGCGCGGCCACTGAAGCTTTCTTT
J gene: TRBJ2-5; V gene: TRBV7-3; clone size: -; D gene: -; CDR3 protein: CASSLTGSGGVETQYF; CDR3 DNA: TGTGCCAGCAGCTTAACGGGTTCCGGGGGAGTAGAGACCCAGTACTTC
J gene: TRBJ1-5; V gene: TRBV7-8; clone size: -; D gene: -; CDR3 protein: CASSPRTGLLGGNQPQHF; CDR3 DNA: TGTGCCAGCAGCCCTCGAACAGGCCTACTTGGGGGCAATCAGCCCCAGCATTTT
J gene: TRBJ1-5; V gene: TRBV7-2; clone size: -; D gene: TRBD1; CDR3 protein: CASSLVTGAHSNQPQHF; CDR3 DNA: TGTGCCAGCAGCTTAGTTACAGGGGCCCATAGCAATCAGCCCCAGCATTTT
J gene: TRBJ2-5; V gene: TRBV4-1; clone size: -; D gene: TRBD2; CDR3 protein: CASSQAKAGDWTQYF; CDR3 DNA: TGCGCCAGCAGCCAAGCCAAAGCGGGAGACTGGACCCAGTACTTC
J gene: TRBJ1-2; V gene: TRBV30; clone size: -; D gene: TRBD1; CDR3 protein: CAWSQGGSNYGYTF; CDR3 DNA: TGTGCCTGGAGTCAGGGGGGCTCTAACTATGGCTACACCTTC
J gene: TRBJ2-3; V gene: TRBV30; clone size: once; D gene: TRBD2; CDR3 protein: CAWSKAGGPEDTQYF; CDR3 DNA: TGTGCCTGGAGTAAGGCGGGAGGGCCAGAAGATACGCAGTATTTT
J gene: TRBJ1-4; V gene: TRBV9; clone size: -; D gene: -; CDR3 protein: CASGHREYNEKLFF; CDR3 DNA: TGTGCCAGCGGACACAGGGAATATAATGAAAAACTGTTTTTT
J gene: TRBJ2-1; V gene: TRBV2; clone size: -; D gene: TRBD2; CDR3 protein: CASSQGTSGGSYNEQFF; CDR3 DNA: TGTGCCAGCAGTCAAGGGACTAGCGGGGGGTCCTACAATGAGCAGTTCTTC
J gene: TRBJ2-5; V gene: TRBV6-4; clone size: -; D gene: TRBD1; CDR3 protein: CASSDSSGDRTQYF; CDR3 DNA: TGTGCCAGCAGTGACTCATCAGGGGACAGGACCCAGTACTTC
J gene: TRBJ2-2; V gene: TRBV7-2; clone size: -; D gene: TRBD1; CDR3 protein: CASSQQGFNTGELFF; CDR3 DNA: TGTGCCAGCAGCCAACAGGGGTTCAACACCGGGGAGCTGTTTTTT
J gene: TRBJ2-7; V gene: TRBV7-9; clone size: -; D gene: -; CDR3 protein: CASSFPQFGSFYEQYF; CDR3 DNA: TGTGCCAGCAGCTTTCCCCAATTTGGCTCCTTCTACGAGCAGTACTTC
J gene: TRBJ2-7; V gene: TRBV5-1; clone size: -; D gene: -; CDR3 protein: CASSLDRDEQYF; CDR3 DNA: TGCGCCAGCAGCTTGGACAGGGACGAGCAGTACTTC
J gene: TRBJ2-3; V gene: TRBV4-1; clone size: -; D gene: TRBD2; CDR3 protein: CASSQELAVSTDTQYF; CDR3 DNA: TGCGCCAGCAGCCAAGAACTAGCGGTTAGCACAGATACGCAGTATTTT
J gene: TRBJ2-7; V gene: TRBV6-1; clone size: -; D gene: -; CDR3 protein: CASSEGANYEQYF; CDR3 DNA: TGTGCCAGCAGTGAAGGGGCCAACTACGAGCAGTACTTC
J gene: TRBJ2-1; V gene: TRBV5-6; clone size: -; D gene: TRBD1; CDR3 protein: CASSLVAGGTYNEQFF; CDR3 DNA: TGTGCCAGCAGCTTGGTAGCAGGGGGTACCTACAATGAGCAGTTCTTC
J gene: TRBJ1-1; V gene: TRBV29-1; clone size: -; D gene: TRBD1; CDR3 protein: CSVVPGQGWGTEAFF; CDR3 DNA: TGCAGCGTTGTCCCGGGACAGGGATGGGGCACTGAAGCTTTCTTT
J gene: TRBJ1-1; V gene: TRBV20-1; clone size: -; D gene: TRBD1; CDR3 protein: CSAQDRVKAFF; CDR3 DNA: TGCAGTGCCCAGGACAGGGTCAAAGCTTTCTTT
J gene: TRBJ2-5; V gene: TRBV11-2; clone size: -; D gene: TRBD1; CDR3 protein: CASSSAEVERRTGEETQYF; CDR3 DNA: TGTGCCAGCAGCTCCGCGGAGGTTGAACGGCGGACAGGGGAGGAGACCCAGTACTTC
J gene: TRBJ2-7; V gene: TRBV6-5; clone size: few; D gene: TRBD1; CDR3 protein: CASSYSGTGVYEQYF; CDR3 DNA: TGTGCCAGCAGTTACTCCGGGACAGGGGTCTACGAGCAGTACTTC
J gene: TRBJ1-2; V gene: TRBV18; clone size: -; D gene: TRBD1; CDR3 protein: CASSPDRGDGYTF; CDR3 DNA: TGTGCCAGCTCTCCGGACAGGGGCGATGGCTACACCTTC
J gene: TRBJ2-5; V gene: TRBV27; clone size: -; D gene: -; CDR3 protein: CASKGPHWETQYF; CDR3 DNA: TGTGCCAGCAAGGGGCCTCATTGGGAGACCCAGTACTTC
J gene: TRBJ1-5; V gene: TRBV28; clone size: -; D gene: -; CDR3 protein: CASSLQGSQPQHF; CDR3 DNA: TGTGCCAGCAGTTTACAGGGGAGTCAGCCCCAGCATTTT
J gene: TRBJ2-7; V gene: TRBV6-1; clone size: -; D gene: -; CDR3 protein: CASSAVNFYEQYF; CDR3 DNA: TGTGCCAGCAGTGCGGTTAATTTCTACGAGCAGTACTTC
J gene: TRBJ2-1; V gene: TRBV5-1; clone size: few; D gene: -; CDR3 protein: CASSSNPDYDNEQFF; CDR3 DNA: TGCGCCAGCAGCTCCAACCCGGACTACGACAATGAGCAGTTCTTC
J gene: TRBJ1-2; V gene: TRBV2; clone size: -; D gene: -; CDR3 protein: CASRGGLSYGYTF; CDR3 DNA: TGTGCCAGCAGGGGCGGGCTGAGCTATGGCTACACCTTC
J gene: TRBJ2-1; V gene: TRBV11-3; clone size: -; D gene: -; CDR3 protein: CASSAAGWFEQFF; CDR3 DNA: TGTGCCAGCAGCGCCGCGGGGTGGTTTGAGCAGTTCTTC
J gene: TRBJ2-2; V gene: TRBV11-2; clone size: -; D gene: TRBD1; CDR3 protein: CASSRPNLQGVTGELFF; CDR3 DNA: TGTGCCAGCAGCCGCCCAAATCTACAGGGGGTCACCGGGGAGCTGTTTTTT
J gene: TRBJ1-6; V gene: TRBV28; clone size: -; D gene: TRBD1; CDR3 protein: CASSLTGAGSPLHF; CDR3 DNA: TGTGCCAGCAGTTTAACAGGGGCAGGGTCACCCCTCCACTTT
J gene: TRBJ2-1; V gene: TRBV5-4; clone size: -; D gene: TRBD2; CDR3 protein: CASSFPRLAGEEQFF; CDR3 DNA: TGTGCCAGCAGCTTTCCCCGACTAGCGGGCGAAGAGCAGTTCTTC